Presented here are 23 T cell receptor beta chains from one specimen sequenced in a study of blood T cell repertoires in COVID-19. Clones were read by immunoSEQ multiplex PCR, and TCRdb kept only the in-frame ones, dropping some. The data show approximately 85,000 clones, with roughly 77% seen just once and about 13% held by the top ten. The sample consisted of peripheral blood. The receptors shown here come from a human donor in a cohort sampled during active COVID-19.

This chain links TRBV4-3 with TRBJ2-7; D gene ambiguous. Germline V gives CDR1 LGHNA, CDR2 YSLEER. The CDR3 extends over 13 amino acids. V gave up 0 bases and J gave up 3 bases, with 6 bases separating them. As DNA, the CDR3 is TGCGCCAGCAGCCAAGATCAGGACTACGAGCAGTACTTC. This encodes CASSQDQDYEQYF.

This clone showed up just once. This chain connects TRBV29-1 to TRBJ1-3; 7 nucleotides align to TRBD1. Germline V CDR1 and CDR2: SQVTM, ANQGSEA. CDR3 length: 13 amino acids. The J segment lost 1 base and the V segment lost 7 bases, leaving 4 bases of the junction unmatched. CDR3 in DNA: TGCAGCGGCAAACAGGGGTCTGGAAACACCATATATTTT. This gives the protein CSGKQGSGNTIYF.

V is TRBV20-1 and J is TRBJ1-4; D gene unclear. The CDR3 contains 14 residues. Germline V gene lookup returns CDR1 DFQATT and CDR2 SNEGSKA (reference sequence). V lost 4 bases, J lost 6 bases, and 15 bases lay in between. The CDR3 DNA is TGCAGTGCTAATGACGGCACGCGGGATGAAAAACTGTTTTTT. Its protein is CSANDGTRDEKLFF.

The gene calls are TRBV5-1 and TRBJ2-2; 8 bases match TRBD2. CDR3 length: 14 residues. Germline CDR1 and CDR2: SGHRS and YFSETQ. V trimming: 3 bases; J trimming: 5 bases; junction bases outside the gene matches: 3. CDR3 loop: CASSSSGGTGELFF. CDR3 nucleotide sequence: TGCGCCAGCAGCTCCAGCGGGGGTACCGGGGAGCTGTTTTTT.

This chain joins TRBV29-1 and TRBJ1-5; 7 bases line up with TRBD1. The germline V gene encodes CDR1 SQVTM and CDR2 ANQGSEA. The ends lost 4 bases at V and 7 bases at J; junction bases unmatched: 7. CDR3 size: 13 residues. The CDR3 region is CSVANAGGQPQHF. For the CDR3, the DNA is TGCAGCGTTGCAAACGCAGGGGGACAGCCCCAGCATTTT. The complete variable domain, with remaining parts taken from reference TRBV29-1 and TRBJ1-5, reads SAVISQKPSRDICQRGTSLTIQCQVDSQVTMMFWYRQQPGQSLTLIATANQGSEATYESGFVIDKFPISRPNLTFSTLTVSNMSPEDSSIYLCSVANAGGQPQHFGDGTRLSIL.

The chain's CDR3 is CSALTAVVAFF. The CDR3 nucleotides are TGCAGCGCGTTGACAGCCGTTGTAGCTTTCTTT. This chain links TRBV20-1 with TRBJ1-1; TRBD1 might be the D (5 bases). This CDR3 has 11 amino acids. CDR1 DFQATT and CDR2 SNEGSKA come from the germline V gene (reference sequence).

With regard to this clone: At the DNA level, this CDR3 is encoded by other sequences in the same sample as well. The chain employs TRBV18 and TRBJ1-6, with D tentatively TRBD1 (5 bases). CDR1 KGHSH and CDR2 LQKENI come from the germline V gene. The CDR3 loop spans 14 amino acids. Trimming left V 2 bases short and J 7 bases short, with 9 bases between. The DNA of the CDR3 is TGTGCCAGCTCACCAACAGGTTACAATTCACCCCTCCACTTT. As protein: CASSPTGYNSPLHF.

This chain links TRBV9 with TRBJ2-7, with a possible D match to TRBD2 (6 bases). This CDR3 has 15 residues. Germline CDR1 and CDR2: SGDLS and YYNGEE. V was cut by 4 bases and J by 0 bases, with 14 bases left in between. CDR3: CASSLRDSSSYEQYF. CDR3 nucleotide sequence: TGTGCCAGCAGCCTCCGGGACTCCAGCTCCTACGAGCAGTACTTC.

V usage is TRBV29-1 and J usage is TRBJ2-2; TRBD1 matches 8 bases. The V gene's germline CDR1 is SQVTM and CDR2 ANQGSEA. The CDR3 has 14 amino acids. With V trimmed by 4 bases and J by 3 bases, 4 bases remained unmatched. The CDR3 protein is CSVGSDRDTGELFF. The CDR3 DNA reads TGCAGCGTTGGTTCGGACAGGGACACCGGGGAGCTGTTTTTT.

This chain connects TRBV3-1 (or the pseudogene TRBV3-2) to TRBJ2-7; D gene ambiguous. From germline, CDR1 is LGHDT and CDR2 YNNKEL (reference sequence). This CDR3 region has 12 residues. Trimming stripped 3 bases from V and 4 bases from J, with 7 bases between. The CDR3 nucleotides are TGTGCCAGCAGCCACGGGTCGTACGAGCAGTACTTC. Protein: CASSHGSYEQYF.

The chain combines TRBV7-9 with TRBJ1-1; D is perhaps TRBD1 (5 bases). The CDR3 is made up of 14 amino acids. Germline CDR1 SEHNR, CDR2 FQNEAQ (reference sequence). V was cut by 1 base and J by 4 bases, with 10 bases left in between. The CDR3 DNA sequence: TGTGCCAGCAGCTTAGGTGGAGGGACCACTGAAGCTTTCTTT. Translation gives CASSLGGGTTEAFF. Filled out from reference TRBV7-9 and TRBJ1-1, the complete variable domain reads DTGVSQNPRHKITKRGQNVTFRCDPISEHNRLYWYRQTLGQGPEFLTYFQNEAQLEKSRLLSDRFSAERPKGSFSTLEIQRTEQGDSAMYLCASSLGGGTTEAFFGQGTRLTVV.

This rearrangement joins TRBV3-1 (or the pseudogene TRBV3-2) to TRBJ2-5; unclear D gene. The ends were cut back, 1 base at V and 1 base at J, with 7 bases in the middle. The CDR3 loop spans 14 amino acids. The germline gives CDR1 LGHDT, CDR2 YNNKEL (reference sequence). The CDR3 here is CASSQGYSQETQYF. The CDR3 bases are TGTGCCAGCAGCCAAGGCTACAGCCAAGAGACCCAGTACTTC.

The rearrangement joins TRBV14 to TRBJ2-3, with D possibly matching TRBD2 (5 bases). V gave up 6 bases and J gave up 0 bases, with 7 bases separating them. The germline V gene has CDR1 SGHDN and CDR2 FVKESK. The CDR3 runs to 13 residues. The CDR3 here is CASRTGSTDTQYF. CDR3 in DNA: TGTGCCAGCAGGACGGGGAGCACAGATACGCAGTATTTT.

This sequence joins TRBV18 and TRBJ1-5; D may be TRBD1 (5 bases). The CDR3 totals 16 residues. Germline V gene sequence: CDR1 KGHSH, CDR2 LQKENI. The V end lost 3 bases, the J end lost 3 bases, and 15 bases lay between the germline ends. DNA for the CDR3: TGTGCCAGCTCACCGACCTCTGCAGGGCACAATCAGCCCCAGCATTTT. Translation: CASSPTSAGHNQPQHF. The complete variable domain, with remaining parts taken from reference TRBV18 and TRBJ1-5, reads NAGVMQNPRHLVRRRGQEARLRCSPMKGHSHVYWYRQLPEEGLKFMVYLQKENIIDESGMPKERFSAEFPKEGPSILRIQQVVRGDSAAYFCASSPTSAGHNQPQHFGDGTRLSIL.

In its sample, this clone was seen once. The chain is built from TRBV24-1 and TRBJ2-1, with 11 bases lining up with TRBD1. The V gene's germline CDR1 is KGHDR and CDR2 SFDVKD. The CDR3 covers 15 residues. Trimming cost V 7 bases and J 6 bases; bases outside gene matches: 7. The CDR3 reads CATSRGQGVSNEQFF. The CDR3 DNA follows: TGTGCCACCAGCAGGGGACAGGGGGTCAGCAATGAGCAGTTCTTC.

The chain has TRBV29-1 and TRBJ2-7, with 8 positions matching TRBD1. The CDR3 extends over 14 amino acids. The V gene end was trimmed by 8 bases and the J gene end by 0 bases; junction bases not matched to a gene: 9. Germline lookup yields CDR1 SQVTM and CDR2 ANQGSEA. The CDR3 region is CSFKRTGSSYEQYF. DNA of the CDR3: TGCAGCTTCAAGCGGACAGGGAGCTCCTACGAGCAGTACTTC.

V usage is TRBV6-2 or TRBV6-3 and J usage is TRBJ1-1, with TRBD1 matching over 7 bases. With 6 bases clipped from V and 7 bases from J, the junction kept 8 bases outside the gene matches. CDR1 and CDR2 from the germline V gene are MNHEY and SVGEGT. This CDR3 has 13 amino acids. The CDR3 DNA is TGTGCCAGCAGCAGGGGGTCCCTCCTTGAAGCTTTCTTT. Protein: CASSRGSLLEAFF.

The chain employs TRBV7-3 and TRBJ2-1; the match to TRBD1 covers 8 bases. The CDR3 is 15 residues long. Germline loops: CDR1 SGHTA, CDR2 FQGTGA. Trimming removed 4 bases from V and 8 bases from J; junction bases left unmatched: 10. The CDR3 loop reads CASSSNGQGRHEQFF. DNA of the CDR3: TGTGCCAGCAGCTCAAACGGACAGGGTAGGCATGAGCAGTTCTTC. Variable domain in full (rest from reference TRBV7-3 and TRBJ2-1): GAGVSQTPSNKVTEKGKYVELRCDPISGHTALYWYRQSLGQGPEFLIYFQGTGAADDSGLPNDRFFAVRPEGSVSTLKIQRTERGDSAVYLCASSSNGQGRHEQFFGPGTRLTVL.

V and J are TRBV5-5 and TRBJ2-5; TRBD1 aligns across 9 bases. This CDR3 spans 18 amino acids. The germline CDR1 and CDR2 sequences are SGHKS and YYEKEE (reference sequence). The trim removed 1 base at V and 5 bases at J, leaving 15 bases unmatched. DNA of the CDR3: TGTGCCAGCAGCTTGAGACAGGGGGACCTCGCGGGTATGGAGACCCAGTACTTC. The encoded protein is CASSLRQGDLAGMETQYF.

The chain employs TRBV3-1 (or the pseudogene TRBV3-2) and TRBJ1-4; unclear D gene. CDR3 size: 14 residues. The germline CDR1 and CDR2 sequences are LGHDT and YNNKEL (reference sequence). Trimming took 5 bases from V and 7 from J, leaving 14 bases between them. The CDR3 sequence is CASSSSPAGEKLFF. The CDR3 coding sequence is TGTGCCAGCAGCTCCTCCCCGGCGGGTGAAAAACTGTTTTTT.

This chain links TRBV7-2 with TRBJ2-5, with 8 bases matching TRBD2. Germline values: CDR1 SGHTA, CDR2 FQGNSA. There are 15 residues in the CDR3. J was trimmed by 4 bases and V by 1 base; bases with no gene match: 5. CDR3 DNA sequence: TGTGCCAGCAGCTTAGACGGGGGGGCGGGAGAGACCCAGTACTTC. Translated: CASSLDGGAGETQYF.

This chain uses TRBV2 with TRBJ2-1; 13 bases map to TRBD2. Germline CDR1 and CDR2: SNHLY and FYNNEI. The CDR3 runs 15 residues. The ends lost 7 bases at V and 14 bases at J; junction bases unmatched: 14. CDR3 amino acids: CASTDQGLAGSKKFF. The CDR3 DNA reads as TGTGCCAGCACCGACCAGGGACTAGCGGGGAGTAAGAAGTTCTTC. Based on the CDR3 plus reference TRBV2 and TRBJ2-1, the full variable domain is EPEVTQTPSHQVTQMGQEVILRCVPISNHLYFYWYRQILGQKVEFLVSFYNNEISEKSEIFDDQFSVERPDGSNFTLKIRSTKLEDSAMYFCASTDQGLAGSKKFFGPGTRLTVL.

This clone has just one count. This sequence joins TRBV6-5 and TRBJ1-2; weak D call: TRBD1 (6 bases). Germline loops: CDR1 MNHEY, CDR2 SVGAGI. Deletions cut 2 bases from V and 6 bases from J, with 13 bases between. This CDR3 spans 14 amino acids. Written as DNA, the CDR3 is TGTGCCAGCAGTTACCGTGACAGGTCCCATGGCTACACCTTC. Translated, it gives CASSYRDRSHGYTF.